The 8 T cell receptor beta chains below all came from one sample that was sequenced in a study of cytomegalovirus exposure and HLA in healthy donors. Repertoires were generated with immunoSEQ multiplex PCR, while TCRdb's copy carries only in-frame clones and drops some. The sample gives tens of thousands of clones, 96% of which show up once; 0.78% is in the top ten. The sequenced sample consisted of PBMCs. The receptor set was obtained from a man between 18 and 29 years old in good health and CMV-seronegative.

This chain links TRBV6-5 with TRBJ2-7, with 8 positions matching TRBD1. The germline gives CDR1 MNHEY, CDR2 SVGAGI. The length of the CDR3 is 14 residues. Losses at the gene ends were 6 bases for V and 5 bases for J; bases not matched to a gene: 9. CDR3 nucleotide sequence: TGTGCCAGCAGCCTGGGACAGGTAGTAGACGAGCAGTACTTC. It yields the protein CASSLGQVVDEQYF.

The V gene is TRBV18, the J gene TRBJ1-5; perhaps TRBD1 as D (5 bases). Germline CDR1 is KGHSH and CDR2 is LQKENI. CDR3 length: 14 amino acids. The germline V and J ends were trimmed by 4 bases and 5 bases, with 12 bases remaining between them. The CDR3 DNA follows: TGTGCCAGCTCACAATCGGGGGTCGATCAGCCCCAGCATTTT. Its protein product is CASSQSGVDQPQHF.

The CDR3 DNA reads TGTGCCAGCAGTTTTGGGGGGGCCAGGGACGAGCAGTACTTC. Translation: CASSFGGARDEQYF. The chain uses TRBV27 and TRBJ2-7; TRBD2 is a possible D gene (7 bases). Germline CDR1 is MNHEY and CDR2 is SMNVEV (reference sequence). The CDR3 sequence is 14 residues long. Trimming removed 3 bases from V and 5 bases from J, with 14 bases in between.

V is TRBV7-2 and J is TRBJ1-2, with D unresolved. Per germline, CDR1 SGHTA and CDR2 FQGNSA. The V gene lost 2 bases and the J gene lost 8 bases, with 15 bases spanning the gap. The CDR3 is made up of 14 amino acids. CDR3 region: CASSLLGGVSGYTF. The CDR3, as DNA: TGTGCCAGCAGCTTATTGGGCGGGGTCTCCGGCTACACCTTC.

The chain carries TRBV19 and TRBJ1-2, with D possibly matching TRBD1 (5 bases). Germline V gene data show CDR1 as LNHDA and CDR2 as SQIVND (reference sequence). V was shortened by 3 bases and J by 3 bases, with 11 bases between the two germline ends. The CDR3 extends over 14 amino acids. The CDR3 reads CASSIGREDYGYTF. The CDR3 nucleotides read TGTGCCAGTAGTATCGGCAGGGAGGACTATGGCTACACCTTC.

This sequence joins TRBV10-1 and TRBJ2-3; 9 bases align to TRBD2. Germline lookup yields CDR1 WNHNN and CDR2 SYGVQD (reference sequence). The V and J ends lost 1 base and 6 bases, in that order; junction bases with no gene match: 14. This CDR3 spans 18 amino acids. The CDR3 sequence: CASSEFFGASGTEDTQYF. The CDR3 coding sequence is TGCGCCAGCAGTGAGTTTTTCGGGGCTAGCGGGACCGAGGATACGCAGTATTTT.

The rearrangement uses TRBV9 and TRBJ2-1, with a tentative D call TRBD2 (5 bases). From germline, CDR1 is SGDLS and CDR2 YYNGEE. V was pared by 4 bases and J by 0 bases, with 5 bases between. The CDR3 has 13 residues. The CDR3 region is CASSRGSYNEQFF. CDR3 in DNA: TGTGCCAGCAGCCGGGGCTCCTACAATGAGCAGTTCTTC.

The genes are TRBV5-1 and TRBJ2-7, with TRBD2 identical over 8 bases. V shed 2 bases, J shed 3 bases, and the junction held 7 bases outside the gene matches. The germline V gene encodes CDR1 SGHRS and CDR2 YFSETQ. This CDR3 contains 15 residues. CDR3: CASSFSGTQNYEQYF. Here the CDR3 DNA reads TGCGCCAGCAGCTTTAGCGGGACCCAAAACTACGAGCAGTACTTC.